Following are 3 T cell receptor beta chains from one sample sequenced in a study of tumor and adjacent non-tumor tissue in lung cancer. Three rounds of nested PCR, following a modified ARM-PCR protocol, produced the TCRbeta library. TCRdb processed the multiplex PCR reads anew with MiXCR; each CDR3 protein has one entry. The sample carries some 70,000 distinct CDR3 sequences, around 70% recorded once. The template was RNA from unsorted bulk tissue. This non-tumor lung sample came from over 3 cm beyond the tumor edge. Sequencing was carried out using distant non-tumor lung tissue. These receptors originate from a woman aged 45-65 years with non-small cell lung cancer.

A word on this clonotype: At one of its ends the junction is not consistent with the germline gene, which may arise from a read error. V gene TRBV29-1 combines with J gene TRBJ2-7; TRBD2 might be the D (5 bases). The germline gives CDR1 SQVTM, CDR2 ANQGSEA. The CDR3 runs 16 residues. This CDR3 reads CSVGDVGGLSSYEPYF. CDR3 nucleotides: TGCAGCGTTGGAGACGTCGGCGGACTGTCCTCCTATGAGCCGTACTTC.

This clonotype was found a few times. Being one base from a much bigger clone, this may be a read error. The rearrangement uses TRBV20-1 and TRBJ1-5, with D maybe TRBD1 (5 bases). Per germline, CDR1 DFQATT and CDR2 SNEGSKA (reference sequence). The CDR3 extends over 15 amino acids. CDR3 nucleotide sequence: TGCAATGCTAGAGAGGTCGCAGGGATTAATCAGCCCCAGCATTTT. It yields the protein CNAREVAGINQPQHF.

On this clonotype itself: Just one base apart from a much larger clone, this may be a read error. The chain recombines TRBV6-6 with TRBJ1-5, with a weak D call TRBD1 (5 bases). Germline CDR1 reads MNHNY; CDR2 reads SVGAGI (reference sequence). This CDR3 is built from 15 residues. The CDR3, as DNA: TGTGCCATCAGTTACTCTGCAGGGATCAATCAGCCCCAGCATTTT. It translates to CAISYSAGINQPQHF.